The 2 T cell receptor beta chains given below trace back to one sample, sequenced in a study of blood T cell repertoires in COVID-19. TCRdb's table, derived via immunoSEQ multiplex PCR, lists solely in-frame clones and lacks some. The sample carries 40,000 to 50,000 clones, roughly four fifths recorded once. The sample consisted of peripheral blood. The receptors here all came from a man aged 35-49 years with active or convalescent COVID-19.

This clone was counted a few times. The genes are TRBV5-1 and TRBJ2-1; 9 bases are a match to TRBD1. V was pared by 5 bases and J by 5 bases, with 5 bases of the junction left unmatched. The CDR3 sequence is 14 residues long. Germline CDR1 reads SGHRS; CDR2 reads YFSETQ. CDR3 DNA sequence: TGCGCCAGCAGAAACGGACAGGGGAACAATGAGCAGTTCTTC. Its protein product is CASRNGQGNNEQFF. The full variable domain, with the rest looked up from reference TRBV5-1 and TRBJ2-1, is KAGVTQTPRYLIKTRGQQVTLSCSPISGHRSVSWYQQTPGQGLQFLFEYFSETQRNKGNFPGRFSGRQFSNSRSEMNVSTLELGDSALYLCASRNGQGNNEQFFGPGTRLTVL.

The rearrangement joins TRBV25-1 to TRBJ2-7, with a tentative D call TRBD1 (6 bases). Germline CDR1 and CDR2: MGHDK and SYGVNS. The CDR3 consists of 14 residues. With 5 bases removed from V and 4 bases from J, the gap between germline ends came to 15 bases. In nucleotides, the CDR3 is TGTGCCAGCAGTCGAATCGGACAGTCATACGAGCAGTACTTC. Its protein is CASSRIGQSYEQYF.